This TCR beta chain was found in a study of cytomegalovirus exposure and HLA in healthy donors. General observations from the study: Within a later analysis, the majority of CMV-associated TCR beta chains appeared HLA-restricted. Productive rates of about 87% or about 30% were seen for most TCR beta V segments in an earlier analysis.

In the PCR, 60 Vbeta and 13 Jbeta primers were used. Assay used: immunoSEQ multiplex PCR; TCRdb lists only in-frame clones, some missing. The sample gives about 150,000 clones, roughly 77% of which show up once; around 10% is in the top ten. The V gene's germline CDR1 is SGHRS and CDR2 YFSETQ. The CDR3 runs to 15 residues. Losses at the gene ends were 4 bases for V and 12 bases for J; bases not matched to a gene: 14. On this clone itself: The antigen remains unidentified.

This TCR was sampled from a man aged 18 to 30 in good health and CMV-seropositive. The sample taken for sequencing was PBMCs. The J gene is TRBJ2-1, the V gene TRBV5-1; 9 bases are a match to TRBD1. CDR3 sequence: CASSLSNRGQYGQFF. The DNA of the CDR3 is TGCGCCAGCAGCCTGTCTAACAGGGGGCAGTATGGGCAGTTCTTC.